This T cell receptor (beta chain) was found in a study of shared T cell receptors in the human thymus. The length of the CDR3 is 20 residues. CDR1 and CDR2 from the germline V gene are SGHNT and YYREEE (reference sequence). V gave up 2 bases and J gave up 0 bases; unmatched junction bases: 13. Clones were read by immunoSEQ multiplex PCR, and TCRdb kept only the in-frame ones, dropping some. Among over 450,000 clones listed, approximately 78% were seen once. This sample also appeared in a second study, on human thymus T cells.

The sequencing sample was made of thymocytes. This clonotype was sampled from a boy under two years old with a congenital heart defect. The chain carries TRBV5-4 and TRBJ2-2, with 10 positions matching TRBD2. CDR3 region: CASSLPNRTSGITNTGELFF. The DNA for the CDR3 is TGTGCCAGCAGCTTACCTAACCGGACTAGCGGAATAACGAACACCGGGGAGCTGTTTTTT.